This TCR beta chain derives from a study of response to subunit inactivated influenza vaccine. Study outcomes and limitations: Few additional T cells are recruited per seasonal influenza vaccination, authors suggested.

The V segment lost 0 bases and the J segment 0 bases; nucleotides outside the gene matches: 8. This CDR3 comprises 17 residues. From germline, CDR1 is LGHNA and CDR2 YSLEER. Comments on this clonotype: Its target is not known.

In TCRdb, the RT-PCR reads were re-called with MiXCR into one record per CDR3 protein. The sample has hundreds of thousands of distinct CDR3 sequences, 14% seen once. This TCR came from a man aged 50 or older who received an inactivated influenza vaccine. The chain is built from TRBV4-3 and TRBJ2-7, with 7 bases matching TRBD2. The material was PBMCs from blood, obtained 14 days before vaccination. The CDR3 spells CASSQEWLAESSYEQYF. The CDR3 DNA reads as TGCGCCAGCAGCCAAGAGTGGCTAGCGGAAAGCTCCTACGAGCAGTACTTC.